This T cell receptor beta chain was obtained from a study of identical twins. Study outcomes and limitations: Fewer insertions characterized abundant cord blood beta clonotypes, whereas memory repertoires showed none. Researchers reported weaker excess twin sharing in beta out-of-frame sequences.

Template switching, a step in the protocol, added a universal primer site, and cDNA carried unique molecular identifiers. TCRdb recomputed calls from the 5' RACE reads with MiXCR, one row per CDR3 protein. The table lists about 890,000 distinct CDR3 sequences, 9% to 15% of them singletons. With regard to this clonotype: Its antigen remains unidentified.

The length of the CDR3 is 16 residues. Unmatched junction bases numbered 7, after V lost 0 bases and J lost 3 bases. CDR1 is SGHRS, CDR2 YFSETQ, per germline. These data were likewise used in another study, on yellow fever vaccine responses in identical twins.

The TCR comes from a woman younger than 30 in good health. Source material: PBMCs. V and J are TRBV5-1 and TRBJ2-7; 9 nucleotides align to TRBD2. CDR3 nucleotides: TGCGCCAGCAGCTTGGGGATCGGGACTAGCAACTACGAGCAGTACTTC. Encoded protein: CASSLGIGTSNYEQYF.